The 21 T cell receptor beta chains listed next were all sequenced from one sample in a study of OX40 agonist ivuxolimab in advanced cancers. This table comes from immunoSEQ multiplex PCR, and its TCRdb copy is limited to in-frame clones, with some not included. Of 90,000 or so clones detected, 92% appear once; the ten largest clones hold 3% to 4%. The sample was CD4+ or CD8+ T cells sorted from blood, taken in a trial of the OX40 agonist ivuxolimab. The receptors derive from an adult with an advanced solid tumor such as melanoma, head and neck, liver or kidney cancer.

The chain combines TRBV7-8 with TRBJ2-1, with 8 bases aligning to TRBD1. V was clipped by 5 bases and J by 7 bases; unmatched bases: 22. This CDR3 is 19 amino acids long. CDR1 is SGHVS, CDR2 FQNEAQ, per germline. The CDR3 here is CASSQTTPLGTGPKNEQFF. The CDR3 region has the DNA TGTGCCAGCAGCCAAACAACCCCCCTCGGGACAGGTCCGAAGAATGAGCAGTTCTTC.

The chain combines TRBV13 with TRBJ2-2; the match to TRBD2 covers 8 bases. V lost 5 bases and J lost 6; bases outside the gene matches: 11. The CDR3 has 16 amino acids. Germline values: CDR1 PRHDT, CDR2 FYEKMQ (reference sequence). Here the CDR3 DNA reads TGTGCCAGCAGCCCGCCGCGGGAGGCTGTAGCCGGGGAGCTGTTTTTT. As protein: CASSPPREAVAGELFF.

V gene TRBV6-1 combines with J gene TRBJ1-4; 9 positions match TRBD1. The CDR3 runs to 14 residues. Trimming took 5 bases from V and 8 from J; bases not matched to a gene: 6. In germline, CDR1 is MNHNS, CDR2 SASEGT. The CDR3 protein is CASSTGQGHEKLFF. CDR3 nucleotides: TGTGCCAGCAGTACGGGACAGGGTCACGAAAAACTGTTTTTT.

The chain joins TRBV10-1 to TRBJ2-1; 12 nucleotides line up with TRBD2. There are 17 residues in the CDR3. Germline loops: CDR1 WNHNN, CDR2 SYGVQD (reference sequence). The junction had 10 bases not matched to a gene; V was cut back by 5 bases and J by 5 bases. The DNA for the CDR3 is TGCGCCAGCAGTCTCCATAGACTAGCGGGAGAACACAATGAGCAGTTCTTC. It translates to CASSLHRLAGEHNEQFF.

The rearrangement joins TRBV30 to TRBJ2-7; 10 bases line up with TRBD1. Germline V gene sequence: CDR1 GTSNPN, CDR2 SVGIG (reference sequence). Germline trimming cut 1 base from V and 2 bases from J; bases unmatched to any gene: 5. This CDR3 has 15 residues. Here the CDR3 DNA reads TGTGCCTGGAGTGCTGGACAGGGGGGTGCCTACGAGCAGTACTTC. It is translated as CAWSAGQGGAYEQYF.

In nucleotides, the CDR3 is TGTGCCAGCAGATCACCTTACGAGCAGTACTTC. This encodes CASRSPYEQYF. The chain has TRBV27 and TRBJ2-7; no definite D call. V gave up 6 bases and J gave up 4 bases, with 7 bases separating them. This CDR3 region has 11 residues. Germline V CDR1 and CDR2: MNHEY, SMNVEV (reference sequence).

The J gene is TRBJ2-3, the V gene TRBV13; D uncertain. The CDR3 spans 12 residues. Germline assignment: CDR1 PRHDT and CDR2 FYEKMQ (reference sequence). Trimming cost V 4 bases and J 4 bases, with 6 bases left between them. In nucleotides, the CDR3 is TGTGCCAGCAGCTCCCGACCAGATACGCAGTATTTT. Amino acid sequence: CASSSRPDTQYF.

This rearrangement joins TRBV2 to TRBJ2-3; D unclear. CDR3 length: 12 residues. CDR1 and CDR2 (germline): SNHLY, FYNNEI. With 8 bases removed from V and 5 bases from J, the gap between germline ends came to 11 bases. As DNA, the CDR3 is TGTGCCAGCGGGGTCAGGCAAGATACGCAGTATTTT. Translation: CASGVRQDTQYF.

This sequence joins TRBV29-1 and TRBJ2-5, with 7 bases lining up with TRBD2. J gave up 7 bases and V 3 bases, and 8 bases lay outside the gene matches. CDR1 and CDR2 (germline): SQVTM, ANQGSEA. CDR3 length equals 13 residues. The CDR3: CSVDGGSEGTQYF. The CDR3 region has the DNA TGCAGCGTTGACGGGGGGTCGGAAGGGACCCAGTACTTC.

The genes are TRBV6-5 and TRBJ1-2; no clear D. The V end lost 4 bases, the J end lost 5 bases, and 5 bases lay between the germline ends. CDR3 length equals 11 residues. Germline lookup yields CDR1 MNHEY and CDR2 SVGAGI. CDR3 nucleotides: TGTGCCAGCAGTTTTACATATGGCTACACCTTC. Translating it yields CASSFTYGYTF.

The chain uses TRBV7-2 and TRBJ1-5; no firm D call. Deletions cut 2 bases from V and 0 bases from J, with 11 bases between. CDR1 SGHTA and CDR2 FQGNSA come from the germline V gene. The CDR3 runs 16 residues. CDR3 sequence: CASSLKGAYSNQPQHF. The CDR3 nucleotides are TGTGCCAGCAGCTTAAAGGGCGCTTATAGCAATCAGCCCCAGCATTTT.

This chain connects TRBV19 to TRBJ1-5, with unresolved D. V was cut by 1 base and J by 5 bases, with 9 bases left in between. Germline V gene sequence: CDR1 LNHDA, CDR2 SQIVND (reference sequence). CDR3 length equals 14 residues. CDR3 loop: CASSIGRDHQPQHF. The DNA of the CDR3 is TGTGCCAGTAGTATAGGACGCGACCATCAGCCCCAGCATTTT. Filled out from reference TRBV19 and TRBJ1-5, the complete variable domain reads DGGITQSPKYLFRKEGQNVTLSCEQNLNHDAMYWYRQDPGQGLRLIYYSQIVNDFQKGDIAEGYSVSREKKESFPLTVTSAQKNPTAFYLCASSIGRDHQPQHFGDGTRLSIL.

This rearrangement joins TRBV5-4 to TRBJ1-1; D is perhaps TRBD1 (6 bases). The V gene lost 0 bases and the J gene lost 11 bases, with 14 bases spanning the gap. CDR3 length: 13 amino acids. Per the germline V gene, CDR1 is SGHNT and CDR2 is YYREEE (reference sequence). The CDR3 nucleotides read TGTGCCAGCAGCTTGGGGCTAGGGGGAGGGGCTTTCTTT. This codes for CASSLGLGGGAFF.

This chain links TRBV10-1 with TRBJ2-1; D might be TRBD1 (5 bases). Germline assignment: CDR1 WNHNN and CDR2 SYGVQD (reference sequence). This CDR3 comprises 13 residues. V lost 4 bases and J lost 6, with 10 bases in between. CDR3 amino acids: CASSVRQGNEQFF. The CDR3 DNA follows: TGCGCCAGCAGTGTCAGGCAGGGCAATGAGCAGTTCTTC.

This clone was seen once. CDR3 residues: CASSYGRGLGYGYTF. The CDR3 DNA follows: TGTGCCAGCAGTTATGGGAGGGGGCTAGGCTATGGCTACACCTTC. The J gene is TRBJ1-2, the V gene TRBV6-5, with 7 nucleotides matching TRBD1. CDR1 MNHEY and CDR2 SVGAGI come from the germline V gene. The CDR3 extends over 15 amino acids. The V segment lost 3 bases and the J segment 4 bases; nucleotides outside the gene matches: 8.

J is TRBJ2-7 and V is TRBV6-1; TRBD2 is a possible D gene (6 bases). The CDR3 consists of 14 residues. Germline loops: CDR1 MNHNS, CDR2 SASEGT. Deletions cut 9 bases from V and 2 bases from J, with 17 bases between. The CDR3 DNA is TGTGCCAGTGGGACTTGGATGGGTACCTACGAGCAGTACTTC. It specifies CASGTWMGTYEQYF.

V and J are TRBV2 and TRBJ2-7, with D possibly matching TRBD2 (5 bases). V shed 6 bases and J shed 2 bases, with 14 bases lying between them. In germline, CDR1 is SNHLY, CDR2 FYNNEI. This CDR3 comprises 14 residues. CDR3 coding DNA: TGTGCCAGCAGATTGGCAAGGACTCCCTACGAGCAGTACTTC. Translating gives CASRLARTPYEQYF.

This chain joins TRBV7-3 and TRBJ2-3; 11 bases line up with TRBD1. CDR1 SGHTA and CDR2 FQGTGA come from the germline V gene. The J segment lost 5 bases and the V segment lost 4 bases, leaving 5 bases of the junction unmatched. The CDR3 loop spans 15 amino acids. CDR3 region: CASSSSDRGQDTQYF. DNA for the CDR3: TGTGCCAGCAGCTCTTCGGACAGGGGGCAAGATACGCAGTATTTT.

In DNA, the CDR3 is TGTGCCAGCAGCTTCTGGACTAGCGGAACCTACGAGCAGTACTTC. Residues: CASSFWTSGTYEQYF. J is TRBJ2-7 and V is TRBV5-8; 10 nucleotides match TRBD2. The germline CDR1 and CDR2 sequences are SGHTS and YDEGEE. This CDR3 is 15 amino acids long. V was clipped by 2 bases and J by 2 bases; unmatched bases: 4.

The chain couples TRBV19 to TRBJ1-1; TRBD1 is a possible D gene (6 bases). V lost 3 bases, J lost 7 bases, and 12 bases lay in between. The CDR3 length is 13 residues. Germline CDR1 and CDR2: LNHDA and SQIVND (reference sequence). Here the CDR3 reads CASSMGGRNEAFF. The DNA of the CDR3 is TGTGCCAGTAGTATGGGGGGGCGGAATGAAGCTTTCTTT.

The chain joins TRBV6-5 to TRBJ1-1; 10 bases fit TRBD1. Per the germline V gene, CDR1 is MNHEY and CDR2 is SVGAGI. Germline trimming cut 2 bases from V and 3 bases from J; bases unmatched to any gene: 3. The CDR3 is 15 residues long. The chain's CDR3 is CASSYGTGEDTEAFF. CDR3 sequence (DNA): TGTGCCAGCAGTTACGGGACAGGGGAGGACACTGAAGCTTTCTTT.